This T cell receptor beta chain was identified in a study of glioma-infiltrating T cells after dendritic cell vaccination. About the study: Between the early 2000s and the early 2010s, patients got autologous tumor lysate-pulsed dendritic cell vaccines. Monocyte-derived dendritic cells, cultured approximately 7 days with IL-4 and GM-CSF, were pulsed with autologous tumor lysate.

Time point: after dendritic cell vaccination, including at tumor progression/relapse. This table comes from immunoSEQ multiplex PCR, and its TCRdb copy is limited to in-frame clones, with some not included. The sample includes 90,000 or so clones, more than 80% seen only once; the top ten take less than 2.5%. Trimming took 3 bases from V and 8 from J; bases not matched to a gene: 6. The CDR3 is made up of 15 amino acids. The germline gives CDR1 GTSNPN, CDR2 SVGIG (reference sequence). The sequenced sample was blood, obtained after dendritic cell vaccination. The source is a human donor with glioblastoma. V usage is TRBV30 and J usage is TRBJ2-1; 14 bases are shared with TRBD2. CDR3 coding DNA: TGTGCCTGGAGCAAAGGGACTAGCGGGAGTTATGAGCAGTTCTTC. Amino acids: CAWSKGTSGSYEQFF.